This entry describes one T cell receptor (beta chain). Some clones are missing from TCRdb's copy, which holds only in-frame ones; the method was immunoSEQ multiplex PCR. The data show some 140,000 clones, approximately 78% seen once. Trimming cost V 6 bases and J 4 bases; bases outside gene matches: 10. The length of the CDR3 is 15 residues. From germline, CDR1 is LNHDA and CDR2 SQIVND (reference sequence). These data are taken from a study of blood T cell repertoires in COVID-19. The sample was peripheral blood. This receptor was obtained from an elderly man with acute or convalescent COVID-19. This chain uses TRBV19 with TRBJ2-3, with 7 bases that match TRBD2. The CDR3: CASSMGSRGADTQYF. In DNA, the CDR3 is TGTGCCAGTAGCATGGGGTCTCGGGGGGCAGATACGCAGTATTTT.